This T cell receptor beta chain came from a study of T cell changes during pregnancy in multiple sclerosis. Data came from immunoSEQ multiplex PCR; TCRdb stores just in-frame clones and leaves some out. The sample yields roughly 47,000 clones, around 91% seen once. V lost 1 base and J 7 bases, leaving 10 bases between the germline ends. Germline assignment: CDR1 MNHEY and CDR2 SVGAGI. This CDR3 is 14 amino acids long. The sequence was collected from a female donor with multiple sclerosis, enrolled in a pregnancy study. The sample was CD8+ T cells from peripheral blood mononuclear cells, taken in the second trimester of pregnancy. The chain combines TRBV6-5 with TRBJ1-4; D is uncertain. CDR3 sequence (DNA): TGTGCCAGCAGTTACTTCGTAGGGAGTGAAAAACTGTTTTTT. Its translation is CASSYFVGSEKLFF.